This TCR beta chain was captured in a study of CD8+ T cells in alopecia areata. Turning to the study itself: Tofacitinib therapy lasting 6 to 18 months was followed by 6 months off drug.

Extracted RNA was reverse transcribed into cDNA, the sequencing template. The method was immunoSEQ multiplex PCR; TCRdb's version includes in-frame clones alone and lacks a portion of them. This repertoire shows 170,000 or so clones, around 63% found once; its top ten account for 1.7%. CDR1 is SNHLY and CDR2 is FYNNEI in the germline V gene. The CDR3 totals 15 residues. V lost 8 bases and J lost 4; bases outside the gene matches: 11. Isolation of CD4+ and CD8+ T cells from PBMCs was achieved by sorting. This chain joins TRBV2 and TRBJ2-1, with TRBD1 matching 7 bases. The sample was CD4+ T cells sorted from blood, taken at week 0. The receptor's source is a human donor with alopecia areata. Here the CDR3 reads CASRQEGGRYNEQFF. Here the CDR3 DNA reads TGTGCCAGCCGACAAGAAGGGGGCAGGTACAATGAGCAGTTCTTC.